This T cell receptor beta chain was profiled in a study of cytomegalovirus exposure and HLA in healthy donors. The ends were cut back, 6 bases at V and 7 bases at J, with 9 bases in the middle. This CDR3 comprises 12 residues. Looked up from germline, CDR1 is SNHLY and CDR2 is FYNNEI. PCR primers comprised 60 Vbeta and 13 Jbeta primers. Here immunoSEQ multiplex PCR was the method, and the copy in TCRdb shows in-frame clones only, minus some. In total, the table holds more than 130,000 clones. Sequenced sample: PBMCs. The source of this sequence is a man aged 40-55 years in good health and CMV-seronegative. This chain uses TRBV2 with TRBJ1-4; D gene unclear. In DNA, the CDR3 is TGTGCCAGCAGGCCCAGTGTTGAAAAACTGTTTTTT. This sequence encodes CASRPSVEKLFF. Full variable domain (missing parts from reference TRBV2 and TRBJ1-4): EPEVTQTPSHQVTQMGQEVILRCVPISNHLYFYWYRQILGQKVEFLVSFYNNEISEKSEIFDDQFSVERPDGSNFTLKIRSTKLEDSAMYFCASRPSVEKLFFGSGTQLSVL.